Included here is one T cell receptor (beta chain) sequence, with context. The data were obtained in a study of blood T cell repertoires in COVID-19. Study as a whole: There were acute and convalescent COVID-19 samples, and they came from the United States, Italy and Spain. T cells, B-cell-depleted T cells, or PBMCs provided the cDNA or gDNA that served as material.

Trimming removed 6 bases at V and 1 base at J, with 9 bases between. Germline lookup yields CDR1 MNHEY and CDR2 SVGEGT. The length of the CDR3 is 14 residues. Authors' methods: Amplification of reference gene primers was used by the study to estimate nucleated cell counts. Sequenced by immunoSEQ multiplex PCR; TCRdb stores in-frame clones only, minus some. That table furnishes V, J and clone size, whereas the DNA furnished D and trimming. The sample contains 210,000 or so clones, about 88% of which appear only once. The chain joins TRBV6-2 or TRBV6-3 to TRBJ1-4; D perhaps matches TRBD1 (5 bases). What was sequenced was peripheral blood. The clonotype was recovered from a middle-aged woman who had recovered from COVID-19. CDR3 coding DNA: TGTGCCAGCAGCAACAGGAGAACTAATGAAAAACTGTTTTTT. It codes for CASSNRRTNEKLFF.